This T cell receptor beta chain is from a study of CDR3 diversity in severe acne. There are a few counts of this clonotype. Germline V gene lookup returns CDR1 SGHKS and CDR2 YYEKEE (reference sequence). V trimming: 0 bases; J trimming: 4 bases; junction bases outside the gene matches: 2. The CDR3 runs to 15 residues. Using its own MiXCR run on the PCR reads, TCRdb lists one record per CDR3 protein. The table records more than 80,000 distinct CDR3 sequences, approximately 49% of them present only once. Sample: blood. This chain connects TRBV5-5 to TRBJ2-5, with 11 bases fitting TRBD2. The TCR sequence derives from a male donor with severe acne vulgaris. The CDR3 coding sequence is TGTGCCAGCAGCTTGGCTCTAGCGGGAGGAGAGACCCAGTACTTC. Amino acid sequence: CASSLALAGGETQYF.